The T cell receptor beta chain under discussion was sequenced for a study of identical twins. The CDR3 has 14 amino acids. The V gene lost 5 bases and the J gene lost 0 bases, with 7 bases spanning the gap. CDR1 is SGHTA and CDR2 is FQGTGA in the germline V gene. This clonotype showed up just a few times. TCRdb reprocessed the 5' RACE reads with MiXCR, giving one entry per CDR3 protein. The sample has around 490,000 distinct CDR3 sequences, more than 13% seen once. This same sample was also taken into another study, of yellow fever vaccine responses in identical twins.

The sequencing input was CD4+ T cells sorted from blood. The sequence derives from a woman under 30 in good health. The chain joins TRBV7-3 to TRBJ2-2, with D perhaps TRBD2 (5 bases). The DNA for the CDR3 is TGTGCCAGCAGCCACGGGACGAACACCGGGGAGCTGTTTTTT. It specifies CASSHGTNTGELFF.